The 21 T cell receptor beta chains presented below share a single source sample, sequenced in a study of vaccination effects on CD4 cells after COVID-19. What these receptors recognize is not known. Data came from immunoSEQ multiplex PCR; TCRdb stores just in-frame clones and leaves some out. Here the sample spans tens of thousands of clones, roughly two thirds being singletons. ViraFEST expansion of antigen-specific CD4+ T cells with viral peptide pools preceded sequencing. With about 9 days of culture completed, CD4+ T cells were isolated. A PCR test confirmed that the person had SARS-CoV-2 infection between March and December 2020. The source material was CD4+ T cells from PBMCs cultured with SARS-CoV-2 spike peptides, sampled before COVID-19 vaccination. Every receptor here comes from a human donor who had a prior SARS-CoV-2 infection.

The chain carries TRBV7-8 and TRBJ2-5; D may match TRBD1 or TRBD2 (5 bases each). Between the trimmed V and J ends, which lost 7 bases and 2 bases, there was a span of 14 bases. This CDR3 spans 14 amino acids. Germline values: CDR1 SGHVS, CDR2 FQNEAQ. In DNA form, the CDR3 reads TGTGCCAGCAACCGGTTGGGGGAACAAGAGACCCAGTACTTC. This sequence encodes CASNRLGEQETQYF.

This chain links TRBV5-1 with TRBJ1-2, with 8 bases identical to TRBD1. CDR3 length: 15 amino acids. Looked up from germline, CDR1 is SGHRS and CDR2 is YFSETQ. With 1 base clipped from V and 2 bases from J, the junction kept 4 bases outside the gene matches. In DNA, the CDR3 is TGCGCCAGCAGCTTGTTGGCAGGGGGCAACTATGGCTACACCTTC. Protein product: CASSLLAGGNYGYTF.

The J gene is TRBJ2-7, the V gene TRBV5-1; D is unclear. Germline V CDR1 and CDR2: SGHRS, YFSETQ. Trimming took off 3 bases at V and 4 bases at J, with 11 bases between the two ends. The length of the CDR3 is 13 residues. Written as DNA, the CDR3 is TGCGCCAGCAGCTGGGGATCCCGGTACGAGCAGTACTTC. This codes for CASSWGSRYEQYF.

The CDR3 bases are TGTGCCAGCGAACAGGGGGCGATGTTCGAGCAGTACTTC. Residues: CASEQGAMFEQYF. The chain has TRBV28 and TRBJ2-7; 9 bases fit TRBD1. Germline V CDR1 and CDR2: MDHEN, SYDVKM. Germline trimming cut 8 bases from V and 6 bases from J; bases unmatched to any gene: 8. The length of the CDR3 is 13 residues. Full variable domain (rest looked up from reference TRBV28 and TRBJ2-7): DVKVTQSSRYLVKRTGEKVFLECVQDMDHENMFWYRQDPGLGLRLIYFSYDVKMKEKGDIPEGYSVSREKKERFSLILESASTNQTSMYLCASEQGAMFEQYFGPGTRLTVT.

The chain recombines TRBV9 with TRBJ2-3; the D call may be TRBD1 or TRBD2 (5 bases each). The CDR3 extends over 15 amino acids. Trimming took 3 bases from V and 5 from J, leaving 16 bases between them. Germline CDR1 reads SGDLS; CDR2 reads YYNGEE. The CDR3 DNA sequence: TGTGCCAGCAGCGATCGGCAGGGCGGAGGAGATACGCAGTATTTT. Its translation: CASSDRQGGGDTQYF. The variable domain in full, with the rest retrieved from reference TRBV9 and TRBJ2-3, is DSGVTQTPKHLITATGQRVTLRCSPRSGDLSVYWYQQSLDQGLQFLIQYYNGEERAKGNILERFSAQQFPDLHSELNLSSLELGDSALYFCASSDRQGGGDTQYFGPGTRLTVL.

In its sample, this clone was seen a few times. The chain carries TRBV5-4 and TRBJ1-2, with 10 bases lining up with TRBD1. Trimming removed 3 bases from V and 2 bases from J; junction bases left unmatched: 7. Germline CDR1 SGHNT, CDR2 YYREEE (reference sequence). CDR3 length: 16 amino acids. The CDR3 loop is CASSWGPGQGNYGYTF. The CDR3 DNA is TGTGCCAGCAGCTGGGGACCGGGACAGGGGAACTATGGCTACACCTTC.

V and J are TRBV9 and TRBJ2-5, with 7 bases identical to TRBD2. The CDR3 spans 15 residues. V lost 0 bases, J lost 5 bases, and 7 bases stayed unmatched. Germline lookup yields CDR1 SGDLS and CDR2 YYNGEE. The CDR3 DNA reads as TGTGCCAGCAGCGTAGGGGGTGGGGGGGACGAGACCCAGTACTTC. This codes for CASSVGGGGDETQYF.

V usage is TRBV28 and J usage is TRBJ2-1; D not resolved. CDR1 and CDR2 (germline): MDHEN, SYDVKM. V was trimmed by 5 bases and J by 4 bases, leaving 9 bases between them. The CDR3 consists of 13 residues. In nucleotides, the CDR3 is TGTGCCAGCAGTCTGGACCCTTACAATGAGCAGTTCTTC. This sequence encodes CASSLDPYNEQFF. Using reference TRBV28 and TRBJ2-1 for the parts outside the CDR3, the full variable domain is DVKVTQSSRYLVKRTGEKVFLECVQDMDHENMFWYRQDPGLGLRLIYFSYDVKMKEKGDIPEGYSVSREKKERFSLILESASTNQTSMYLCASSLDPYNEQFFGPGTRLTVL.

The rearrangement joins TRBV11-3 to TRBJ1-2, with a possible D match to TRBD1 (6 bases). CDR1 is SGHNT and CDR2 is YENEEA in the germline V gene. The CDR3 has 12 residues. With 4 bases removed from V and 5 bases from J, the gap between germline ends came to 8 bases. For the CDR3, the DNA is TGTGCCAGCAGCTCGGGACATTATGGCTACACCTTC. Protein sequence: CASSSGHYGYTF.

The V call is TRBV6-5, the J call TRBJ1-3; D is uncertain. The CDR3 length is 14 residues. Germline values: CDR1 MNHEY, CDR2 SVGAGI. Trimming took 5 bases from V and 0 from J, leaving 8 bases between them. The chain's CDR3 is CASSKEYSGNTIYF. CDR3 coding DNA: TGTGCCAGCAGTAAGGAATACTCTGGAAACACCATATATTTT.

This clone has a handful of counts. J is TRBJ2-2 and V is TRBV19; D is perhaps TRBD1 (5 bases). CDR1 is LNHDA and CDR2 is SQIVND in the germline V gene (reference sequence). Trimming cost V 7 bases and J 6 bases, with 15 bases left between them. This CDR3 is built from 14 residues. This CDR3 reads CASTELLGAGELFF. The CDR3 nucleotides are TGTGCCAGTACGGAACTTCTAGGGGCCGGGGAGCTGTTTTTT.

The chain's CDR3 is CASSYRKNNQETQYF. In nucleotides, the CDR3 is TGTGCCAGCAGTTACCGCAAGAATAACCAAGAGACCCAGTACTTC. The chain combines TRBV6-5 with TRBJ2-5; D unresolved. The germline V gene encodes CDR1 MNHEY and CDR2 SVGAGI. Trimming took off 2 bases at V and 0 bases at J, with 10 bases between the two ends. The CDR3 loop spans 15 amino acids.

This clone has only a few counts. The chain is built from TRBV6-5 and TRBJ1-1; D not resolved. The CDR3 sequence is 15 residues long. V shed 4 bases and J shed 5 bases, with 17 bases lying between them. Germline CDR1 is MNHEY and CDR2 is SVGAGI. In nucleotides, the CDR3 is TGTGCCAGCAGTTCCAACCCAGGAGACGGTACTGAAGCTTTCTTT. Residues: CASSSNPGDGTEAFF.

This clone was counted only a few times. The chain carries TRBV9 and TRBJ1-2; 7 nucleotides align to TRBD1. With V trimmed by 3 bases and J by 4 bases, 15 bases remained unmatched. CDR3 length: 17 amino acids. Per the germline V gene, CDR1 is SGDLS and CDR2 is YYNGEE. CDR3: CASSAQRRQGRFYGYTF. The CDR3 DNA follows: TGTGCCAGCAGCGCCCAGCGGAGACAGGGTAGGTTCTATGGCTACACCTTC.

The rearrangement uses TRBV6-5 and TRBJ1-2; 9 positions match TRBD1. CDR1 is MNHEY and CDR2 is SVGAGI in the germline V gene. CDR3 length: 14 residues. V dropped 2 bases and J dropped 8; count of bases not matched to a gene: 6. CDR3: CASSYLDRGGGYTF. The DNA of the CDR3 is TGTGCCAGCAGTTACCTGGACAGGGGTGGAGGCTACACCTTC.

This clone was picked up a small number of times. J is TRBJ1-3 and V is TRBV11-2; weak D call: TRBD1 (5 bases). V lost 5 bases and J 0 bases, leaving 11 bases between the germline ends. The CDR3 has 15 residues. Germline V gives CDR1 SGHAT, CDR2 FQNNGV. The DNA for the CDR3 is TGTGCCAGCAGCCCGGGACGGATCTCTGGAAACACCATATATTTT. Translating gives CASSPGRISGNTIYF. The variable domain in full, with the rest retrieved from reference TRBV11-2 and TRBJ1-3, is EAGVAQSPRYKIIEKRQSVAFWCNPISGHATLYWYQQILGQGPKLLIQFQNNGVVDDSQLPKDRFSAERLKGVDSTLKIQPAKLEDSAVYLCASSPGRISGNTIYFGEGSWLTVV.

This chain joins TRBV11-2 and TRBJ1-1, with D unclear. From germline, CDR1 is SGHAT and CDR2 FQNNGV. The CDR3 covers 12 residues. Trimming removed 5 bases at V and 4 bases at J, with 8 bases between. This CDR3 reads CASSPTGTEAFF. CDR3 in DNA: TGTGCCAGCAGCCCGACGGGCACTGAAGCTTTCTTT.

Only one count was recorded for this clone. The chain carries TRBV2 and TRBJ2-3; D gene ambiguous. This CDR3 spans 14 amino acids. V lost 6 bases and J lost 2, with 12 bases in between. Germline V CDR1 and CDR2: SNHLY, FYNNEI. CDR3 bases: TGTGCCAGCAGCCACGAAGAAGACACAGATACGCAGTATTTT. Translation gives CASSHEEDTDTQYF.

This rearrangement joins TRBV10-3 to TRBJ1-4; D is ambiguous. The germline gives CDR1 ENHRY, CDR2 SYGVKD. With 0 bases removed from V and 2 bases from J, the gap between germline ends came to 4 bases. This CDR3 contains 14 residues. The CDR3 reads CAISESSTNEKLFF. The CDR3 DNA reads as TGTGCCATCAGTGAGTCTTCTACTAATGAAAAACTGTTTTTT.

This clone was seen a handful of times. The V and J genes are TRBV19 and TRBJ1-1; D unresolved. Germline V CDR1 and CDR2: LNHDA, SQIVND (reference sequence). Trimming took off 6 bases at V and 1 base at J, with 9 bases between the two ends. CDR3 length: 13 amino acids. CDR3 bases: TGTGCCAGTAGGTCATACCCGAACACTGAAGCTTTCTTT. This encodes CASRSYPNTEAFF.

Here the CDR3 reads CASSFNTLPGNTIYF. The CDR3 DNA reads TGTGCCAGCAGCTTCAACACTCTCCCTGGAAACACCATATATTTT. The V gene is TRBV7-2, the J gene TRBJ1-3; D is unclear. Trimming took 3 bases from V and 2 from J, leaving 11 bases between them. The CDR3 runs 15 residues. Germline V gives CDR1 SGHTA, CDR2 FQGNSA.